The rows below give T cell receptor beta chains drawn from one sample of a study of T-cell reconstitution after alpha-beta-depleted transplantation in children. TCRdb used MiXCR to reprocess the PCR reads, holding one entry per CDR3 protein. The repertoire holds 580,000 or so distinct CDR3 sequences, with 20% to 25% as singletons. Sequences were derived from PBMCs, mostly from graft donor cells, sampled 360 days after TCRalphabeta/CD19-depleted stem cell transplant. The source is a boy in the first two years of life who had a stem cell transplant for acute myeloid leukemia, so the T cells may come from the graft donor. CDR3s include the opening cysteine and the closing phenylalanine or tryptophan. A D gene is named only where the DNA matches it firmly. Rows give clone size only sometimes, using once, few, many, or a class for an expanded clone.

abundance: few; j_gene: TRBJ1-5; d_gene: .; v_gene: TRBV12-3/TRBV12-4; len: 12; CDR3aa: CAGGVSNQPQHF; CDR3nt: TGTGCCGGCGGCGTTAGCAATCAGCCCCAGCATTTT
abundance: many; j_gene: TRBJ2-7; d_gene: TRBD2; v_gene: TRBV18; len: 16; CDR3aa: CASSPQTSGGSYEQYF; CDR3nt: TGTGCCAGCTCACCCCAGACTAGCGGGGGCTCCTACGAGCAGTACTTC
abundance: .; j_gene: TRBJ2-3; d_gene: .; v_gene: TRBV7-3; len: 16; CDR3aa: CASSLPRTADTDTQYF; CDR3nt: TGTGCCAGCAGCTTACCGAGGACGGCCGACACAGATACGCAGTATTTT
abundance: many; j_gene: TRBJ1-2; d_gene: .; v_gene: TRBV14; len: 16; CDR3aa: CASSQVGTTLLGLDSF; CDR3nt: TGTGCCAGCAGCCAAGTGGGGACCACACTCCTAGGGTTGGATTCCTTC
abundance: few; j_gene: TRBJ2-1; d_gene: .; v_gene: TRBV4-3; len: 14; CDR3aa: CASSQDWRAGKQFF; CDR3nt: TGCGCCAGCAGCCAAGATTGGCGGGCGGGGAAGCAGTTCTTC
abundance: many; j_gene: TRBJ2-5; d_gene: .; v_gene: TRBV12-3/TRBV12-4; len: 15; CDR3aa: CASRAVRGVGETQYF; CDR3nt: TGTGCCAGCAGAGCAGTGAGAGGGGTCGGTGAGACCCAGTACTTC
abundance: few; j_gene: TRBJ2-1; d_gene: TRBD2; v_gene: TRBV7-6; len: 15; CDR3aa: CASSPSGGATGEQFF; CDR3nt: TGTGCCAGCAGCCCCAGCGGGGGGGCTACGGGTGAGCAGTTCTTC
abundance: many; j_gene: TRBJ2-7; d_gene: .; v_gene: TRBV20-1; len: 12; CDR3aa: CSALQGSYEQYF; CDR3nt: TGCAGTGCTCTACAGGGCTCCTACGAGCAGTACTTC
abundance: .; j_gene: TRBJ2-1; d_gene: TRBD2; v_gene: TRBV6-2/TRBV6-3; len: 14; CDR3aa: CASSKGLAGVEQFF; CDR3nt: TGTGCCAGCAGTAAGGGACTAGCGGGGGTTGAGCAGTTCTTC
abundance: .; j_gene: TRBJ2-3; d_gene: .; v_gene: TRBV6-2/TRBV6-3; len: 16; CDR3aa: CASSYSITGSTDTQYF; CDR3nt: TGTGCCAGCAGTTACTCGATTACTGGGAGCACAGATACGCAGTATTTT
abundance: many; j_gene: TRBJ2-7; d_gene: .; v_gene: TRBV3-1; len: 13; CDR3aa: CASSQVAGYEQYF; CDR3nt: TGTGCCAGCAGCCAAGTTGCGGGATACGAGCAGTACTTC
abundance: many; j_gene: TRBJ2-5; d_gene: TRBD1; v_gene: TRBV28; len: 15; CDR3aa: CASRRWTGNQETQYF; CDR3nt: TGTGCCAGCAGGCGATGGACAGGGAACCAAGAGACCCAGTACTTC
abundance: once; j_gene: TRBJ2-3; d_gene: TRBD2; v_gene: TRBV10-3; len: 16; CDR3aa: CAISALAGSPGDTQYF; CDR3nt: TGTGCCATCAGTGCCCTAGCGGGGTCCCCCGGGGATACGCAGTATTTT
abundance: .; j_gene: TRBJ2-1; d_gene: TRBD2; v_gene: TRBV7-3; len: 13; CDR3aa: CASSLTQRGQQFF; CDR3nt: TGTGCCAGCAGCTTAACCCAGCGGGGACAGCAGTTCTTC
abundance: few; j_gene: TRBJ1-1; d_gene: .; v_gene: TRBV12-3/TRBV12-4; len: 14; CDR3aa: CASSLEGSATEAFF; CDR3nt: TGTGCCAGCAGTTTAGAGGGATCGGCCACTGAAGCTTTCTTT
abundance: many; j_gene: TRBJ2-7; d_gene: .; v_gene: TRBV20-1; len: 12; CDR3aa: CSASRESYEQYF; CDR3nt: TGCAGTGCTAGCAGGGAAAGCTACGAGCAGTACTTC
abundance: .; j_gene: TRBJ2-7; d_gene: TRBD1; v_gene: TRBV6-1; len: 16; CDR3aa: CASSNSRTGSSYEQYF; CDR3nt: TGTGCCAGCTCCAATTCCCGGACAGGAAGCTCCTACGAGCAGTACTTC
abundance: .; j_gene: TRBJ2-5; d_gene: .; v_gene: TRBV12-3/TRBV12-4; len: 13; CDR3aa: CASRSGSQETQYF; CDR3nt: TGTGCCAGCAGATCCGGGTCGCAAGAGACCCAGTACTTC
abundance: .; j_gene: TRBJ2-2; d_gene: .; v_gene: TRBV6-5; len: 14; CDR3aa: CASSYAPGTGELFF; CDR3nt: TGTGCCAGCAGTTACGCCCCGGGTACCGGGGAGCTGTTTTTT
abundance: many; j_gene: TRBJ1-1; d_gene: .; v_gene: TRBV25-1; len: 13; CDR3aa: CASSPRGHDEAFF; CDR3nt: TGTGCCAGCAGTCCCCGGGGGCACGATGAAGCTTTCTTT
abundance: .; j_gene: TRBJ1-1; d_gene: .; v_gene: TRBV18; len: 15; CDR3aa: CASSPVQATNTEAFF; CDR3nt: TGTGCCAGCTCACCTGTACAGGCGACGAACACTGAAGCTTTCTTT
abundance: .; j_gene: TRBJ2-6; d_gene: .; v_gene: TRBV11-2; len: 14; CDR3aa: CASSLLQGRNVLTF; CDR3nt: TGTGCCAGCAGCTTACTACAGGGTCGAAACGTCCTGACTTTC
abundance: few; j_gene: TRBJ1-6; d_gene: .; v_gene: TRBV3-1; len: 15; CDR3aa: CASSPGVSYNSPLHF; CDR3nt: TGTGCCAGCAGCCCGGGGGTATCCTATAATTCACCCCTCCACTTT
abundance: .; j_gene: TRBJ2-1; d_gene: .; v_gene: TRBV4-3; len: 16; CDR3aa: CASSQVRQRAYNEQFF; CDR3nt: TGCGCCAGCAGCCAAGTTAGGCAGCGGGCCTACAATGAGCAGTTCTTC
abundance: many; j_gene: TRBJ1-5; d_gene: .; v_gene: TRBV7-8; len: 15; CDR3aa: CASRSGALNNQPQHF; CDR3nt: TGTGCCAGCAGGTCGGGGGCGCTTAACAATCAGCCCCAGCATTTT
abundance: .; j_gene: TRBJ1-6; d_gene: .; v_gene: TRBV20-1; len: 10; CDR3aa: CSARDIEPLF; CDR3nt: TGCAGTGCTAGAGATATCGAGCCCCTCTTT
abundance: few; j_gene: TRBJ1-1; d_gene: .; v_gene: TRBV7-9; len: 14; CDR3aa: CASSSPGPDTEAFF; CDR3nt: TGTGCCAGCAGCTCACCCGGACCGGACACTGAAGCTTTCTTT
abundance: few; j_gene: TRBJ2-7; d_gene: .; v_gene: TRBV29-1; len: 14; CDR3aa: CSVWFEGTPYEQYF; CDR3nt: TGCAGCGTTTGGTTTGAGGGCACCCCCTACGAGCAGTACTTC
abundance: many; j_gene: TRBJ1-1; d_gene: TRBD1; v_gene: TRBV12-3/TRBV12-4; len: 15; CDR3aa: CASSPDPGGGTEAFF; CDR3nt: TGTGCCAGCAGTCCCGATCCAGGGGGAGGCACTGAAGCTTTCTTT
abundance: .; j_gene: TRBJ2-3; d_gene: .; v_gene: TRBV20-1; len: 17; CDR3aa: CSARDLASSVGTDTQYF; CDR3nt: TGCAGTGCTAGAGATCTTGCTTCGTCGGTTGGCACAGATACGCAGTATTTT
abundance: many; j_gene: TRBJ2-7; d_gene: .; v_gene: TRBV12-3/TRBV12-4; len: 14; CDR3aa: CASSFRVATYEQYF; CDR3nt: TGTGCCAGCAGTTTCAGGGTCGCGACCTACGAGCAGTACTTC
abundance: .; j_gene: TRBJ1-2; d_gene: .; v_gene: TRBV11-2; len: 15; CDR3aa: CASSFERGTHYGYTF; CDR3nt: TGTGCCAGCAGCTTCGAAAGGGGTACACACTATGGCTACACCTTC
abundance: many; j_gene: TRBJ2-2; d_gene: TRBD2; v_gene: TRBV11-2; len: 14; CDR3aa: CASSFTGGAGELFF; CDR3nt: TGTGCCAGCAGCTTTACCGGGGGGGCCGGGGAGCTGTTTTTT
abundance: .; j_gene: TRBJ2-1; d_gene: .; v_gene: TRBV7-2; len: 15; CDR3aa: CASSLEGARVYEQFF; CDR3nt: TGTGCCAGCAGCTTAGAGGGCGCAAGAGTTTATGAGCAGTTCTTC
abundance: .; j_gene: TRBJ2-1; d_gene: TRBD1; v_gene: TRBV4-3; len: 14; CDR3aa: CASSPLNRGNEQFF; CDR3nt: TGCGCCAGTAGCCCCCTCAACAGGGGGAATGAGCAGTTCTTC
abundance: .; j_gene: TRBJ2-1; d_gene: TRBD1; v_gene: TRBV15; len: 14; CDR3aa: CATSSTDRGNEQFF; CDR3nt: TGTGCCACCAGCAGCACAGACAGGGGTAATGAGCAGTTCTTC
abundance: many; j_gene: TRBJ2-6; d_gene: .; v_gene: TRBV14; len: 15; CDR3aa: CASSQSRAGANVLTF; CDR3nt: TGTGCCAGCAGCCAAAGCAGGGCTGGGGCCAACGTCCTGACTTTC
abundance: many; j_gene: TRBJ2-1; d_gene: .; v_gene: TRBV12-3/TRBV12-4; len: 15; CDR3aa: CASSRTGRAVDEQFF; CDR3nt: TGTGCCAGCAGCCGGACAGGGAGGGCCGTGGATGAGCAGTTCTTC
abundance: .; j_gene: TRBJ2-2; d_gene: .; v_gene: TRBV24-1; len: 15; CDR3aa: CATSDPGTLTGELFF; CDR3nt: TGTGCCACCAGTGATCCCGGGACACTCACCGGGGAGCTGTTTTTT
abundance: .; j_gene: TRBJ1-2; d_gene: .; v_gene: TRBV28; len: 13; CDR3aa: CASSLYRVGFNTF; CDR3nt: TGTGCCAGCAGTTTATATAGGGTAGGGTTTAACACCTTC
abundance: many; j_gene: TRBJ2-1; d_gene: .; v_gene: TRBV5-1; len: 15; CDR3aa: CASSLEETGRNEQFF; CDR3nt: TGCGCCAGCAGCTTGGAGGAGACAGGAAGAAATGAGCAGTTCTTC
abundance: .; j_gene: TRBJ2-1; d_gene: TRBD2; v_gene: TRBV12-3/TRBV12-4; len: 15; CDR3aa: CASSPGGANYNEQFF; CDR3nt: TGTGCCAGCAGTCCCGGGGGGGCTAACTACAATGAGCAGTTCTTC
abundance: .; j_gene: TRBJ2-5; d_gene: TRBD2; v_gene: TRBV11-1; len: 18; CDR3aa: CASSLAFRTSGGQETQYF; CDR3nt: TGTGCCAGCAGCTTAGCCTTTCGGACTAGCGGGGGACAAGAGACCCAGTACTTC
abundance: .; j_gene: TRBJ1-5; d_gene: .; v_gene: TRBV20-1; len: 12; CDR3aa: CSGVGGNQPQHF; CDR3nt: TGCAGTGGGGTGGGAGGGAATCAGCCCCAGCATTTT
abundance: many; j_gene: TRBJ2-1; d_gene: TRBD2; v_gene: TRBV6-2/TRBV6-3; len: 17; CDR3aa: CASSFPLGGGDRQEQFF; CDR3nt: TGTGCCAGCAGTTTTCCCCTTGGTGGGGGGGATCGGCAAGAGCAGTTCTTC
abundance: few; j_gene: TRBJ1-4; d_gene: .; v_gene: TRBV20-1; len: 15; CDR3aa: CSARDQGKRNEKLFF; CDR3nt: TGCAGTGCTAGAGATCAGGGGAAGAGAAATGAAAAACTGTTTTTT
abundance: few; j_gene: TRBJ2-1; d_gene: TRBD1; v_gene: TRBV6-5; len: 17; CDR3aa: CASSYSSSGQGPNEQFF; CDR3nt: TGTGCCAGCAGTTACTCGAGTTCGGGACAGGGTCCCAATGAGCAGTTCTTC
abundance: .; j_gene: TRBJ1-5; d_gene: .; v_gene: TRBV24-1; len: 13; CDR3aa: CATSGREYQPQHF; CDR3nt: TGTGCCACCAGTGGGCGAGAGTATCAGCCCCAGCATTTT
abundance: .; j_gene: TRBJ2-1; d_gene: .; v_gene: TRBV25-1; len: 13; CDR3aa: CASRGTLDNEQFF; CDR3nt: TGTGCCAGCAGGGGGACACTGGATAATGAGCAGTTCTTC
abundance: .; j_gene: TRBJ2-7; d_gene: .; v_gene: TRBV6-5; len: 17; CDR3aa: CASSYSPSSGRSSEQYF; CDR3nt: TGTGCCAGCAGTTACTCCCCTTCATCAGGCCGGTCCTCCGAGCAGTACTTC
abundance: few; j_gene: TRBJ2-3; d_gene: .; v_gene: TRBV9; len: 14; CDR3aa: CASSVEGLTDTQYF; CDR3nt: TGTGCCAGCAGCGTAGAGGGGCTCACAGATACGCAGTATTTT
abundance: .; j_gene: TRBJ2-7; d_gene: .; v_gene: TRBV20-1; len: 14; CDR3aa: CSARDPTATYEQYF; CDR3nt: TGCAGTGCTAGAGATCCCACAGCCACCTACGAGCAGTACTTC